This TCR beta chain was profiled in a study of T cell repertoires in cytomegalovirus infection (dated by TCRdb to 2018 to 2020). Regarding the research as a whole: Donor HLA type was relevant to the analysis, because carriage of CMV infection together with the matching HLA type was indicated by public TCR beta signatures.

General findings and caveats noted by the study authors: The ex vivo response was dominated by HLA-C-restricted CMV-specific TCR beta clonotypes, which also provided the single most frequent clonotype in two of eight donors. In both this cohort and an independent cohort of 352 donors, the cumulative frequency of public TCR beta family members distinguished carriers of CMV infection plus the relevant HLA type.

The sequencer listed for this sample is Illumina HiSeq 1500. TCRdb reran the public reads through fastp at Q25 and MiXCR, keeping productive beta chains. Each entry is one CDR3 protein sequence, shown with its most common DNA and genes. Across this sample there are just over 150,000 distinct CDR3 sequences, with about 20% seen only once. The ten biggest clones cover roughly 9.7% of the sample. In this sample, this clonotype turned up a few times. Its antigen has not been determined. Base qualities are missing; no much larger clone stands one base away. From cysteine to phenylalanine, the CDR3 is 14 amino acids long. Only the CDR3 portion is preserved as DNA: 42 bases, with reading frame beginning at the first base. The germline V gene supplies CDR1 SGHVS and CDR2 FQNEAQ. V is trimmed back by 3 bases and J by 4 bases, and the junction contains 2 bases that no gene match accounts for.

This receptor chain uses TRBV7-8 and TRBJ2-3; 9 central bases correspond to TRBD1. This clonotype originated in a human donor in good health (CMV status not recorded). Some clones in this sample may be carry-over from other donors' samples. Sequences were obtained from PBMCs. At the DNA level, the sequence is TGTGCCAGCAGCTTCGGACAGGGGTCAGATACGCAGTATTTT. This gives the protein CASSFGQGSDTQYF.